The TCR beta chain under discussion was sequenced for a study of CD8 T cells in Susac syndrome. An amount of RNA that ranged from roughly 0.45 to 1 ug was reverse transcribed with random hexamers. It was immunoSEQ multiplex PCR that amplified TCR beta CDR3 across 54 Vbeta and 13 Jbeta. Via MiXCR, TCRdb re-called the immunoSEQ multiplex PCR reads, giving one row per CDR3 protein. The sample carries over 95,000 distinct CDR3 sequences, nearly 95% recorded once. This clonotype appeared once. Trimming stripped 5 bases from V and 10 bases from J, with 18 bases between. CDR3 length equals 14 residues. The sequenced target, TCR beta, came from blood CD8+ and CD4+ T cells. Healthy donors served as the controls. They were matched for age and sex.

The V call is TRBV12-3 or TRBV12-4, the J call TRBJ2-1, with a tentative D call TRBD1 (6 bases). The source is a human donor in good health. The sequencing sample was made of CD4+ T cells from PBMCs. DNA of the CDR3: TGTGCCAGCAGTCCCGGGACACCGGATGGGGAGCAGTTCTTC. This codes for CASSPGTPDGEQFF.